The entry below describes one T cell receptor beta chain. Its antigen is currently not known. No base quality information exists; no much larger clone differs at one position. This specimen comes from a study of regulatory T cells in long-lasting Graves disease (dated by TCRdb to about 2021). Broadly, across the study: Newly diagnosed Graves' disease patients had taken antithyroid drugs for less than 3 months. The study took place in China and was registered as a clinical trial. Persistent Graves' disease patients were compared with newly diagnosed Graves' disease patients by peripheral blood TCR sequencing and RNA sequencing. TCR sequencing covered roughly 13 persistent and roughly 20 newly diagnosed Graves' disease patients, some 33 samples in total. On the study overall, not on this receptor specifically: The study examined only peripheral blood because the primary lesion, thyroid tissue, could not be accessed. More public clonotypes were shared among persistent patients (roughly 3,000) than among newly diagnosed patients (approximately 1,000). Lower TCR Shannon entropy and fewer highly expanded clones were observed in persistent Graves' disease patients than in newly diagnosed patients, which suggested clonal expansion. TRBV28, TRBJ1-2 and TRBJ2-5 were preferentially used in persistent disease, while TRBV20-1 and TRBJ2-1 were favored in newly diagnosed disease. Only the TCR beta chain was sequenced and analyzed. The small sample size was acknowledged by the authors as a limitation that may reduce accuracy.

Library method: multiplex PCR. The sequencer listed for this sample is Illumina HiSeq 4000. To build TCR beta libraries, CDR3 regions were amplified by Arm-PCR using iRepertoire HTBI primers. Gel purification was performed on PCR products prior to sequencing. The authors' pipeline ran thus. Gene usage analysis of CDR3 amino acid clonotypes relied on the 55 to 80 TRBV and 14 TRBJ segments identified across samples. Filtered high-quality paired reads were merged into contigs using COPE and FqMerger. BLAST was used to align contigs to IMGT TRBV, TRBD and TRBJ reference genes, with CDR3 defined following IMGT. Highly expanded clones were defined as clonotypes with a frequency above 0.1%. Shannon entropy was used to measure repertoire diversity, and the Gini coefficient was used to measure V-J evenness. Clonotypes shared by more than one individual were considered public. TCRdb reprocessed the public reads (quality trimming at Q25 with fastp, clone calling with MiXCR) and kept in-frame beta chains. Every distinct CDR3 protein forms one entry, paired with its most common genes and DNA. TCRdb, rather than the study authors, made the V and J calls. In this sample the table shows 200,000 to 250,000 distinct CDR3 sequences, just over 20% of which occur a single time. The ten largest clones represent about 15% of the sample.

The meaning of the sample's time point label: newly diagnosed GD, antithyroid drugs for less than 3 months. RNA was extracted from PBMCs in TRIzol for both TCR sequencing and RNA sequencing. Graves' disease was diagnosed according to American Thyroid Association guidelines. Patients for the study were recruited at an endocrinology department in Xi'an, China. Each patient gave approximately 8.8 milliliters of peripheral blood, collected in an EDTA anticoagulant tube. PBMCs were isolated by Ficoll Paque Plus density gradient separation without further T cell sorting. An Agilent 2100 Bioanalyzer and agarose gel were used to assess RNA quality, and a NanoDrop 2000 was used to measure RNA concentration. The CDR3 numbers 16 residues from cysteine through phenylalanine. The read is trimmed to its CDR3 DNA, 48 bases read in frame from base 1. Reading the germline V gene (reference sequence) gives CDR1 SGHKS and CDR2 YYEKEE. Germline trimming: 2 bases from V, 2 bases from J; junction bases outside gene matches: 9.

This TCR came from a female donor with Graves disease. The sample consisted of peripheral blood mononuclear cells (PBMCs), taken at new diagnosis, from a patient treated with antithyroid drugs. Recombination linked TRBV5-5 to TRBJ2-5; 7 bases in the junction line up with TRBD2. The nucleotides read TGTGCCAGCAGCTTAGAGGTTGGGGGGGTACAAGAGACCCAGTACTTC. Its translation is CASSLEVGGVQETQYF.